Below are 19 T cell receptor beta chains sequenced from a single sample in a study of shared clonotypes between healthy human individuals (dated by TCRdb to 2019 to 2021). The library was generated by the immunoSEQ multiplex PCR assay. Imported from immuneACCESS, the table was reduced by TCRdb to in-frame sequences with V and J called. These copies leave out some clones; in studies compared against another copy, an unresolved V gene accounts for under half, and the cause of the remainder is not known. This sample has a few million clones in its table, and almost 96% of those were observed once. The top ten clonotypes cover over 0.1% of the sample. Sequenced input: naive CD4+ T cells sorted from blood. The sample's cell subset or site, from its label and the paper: CD45RA+ positively selected. The receptors derive from a man aged 18 to 29 in good health.

This clone has just one count. The chain carries TRBV5-4 and TRBJ2-5; D gene uncertain. The CDR3 runs 15 residues. From germline, CDR1 is SGHNT and CDR2 YYREEE (reference sequence). V was clipped by 4 bases and J by 5 bases, with 18 bases between them. CDR3: CASSHRTEGGETQYF. The CDR3 DNA reads as TGTGCCAGCAGCCATAGGACGGAAGGTGGGGAGACCCAGTACTTC. Together with reference TRBV5-4 and TRBJ2-5, the CDR3 gives the full variable domain: ETGVTQSPTHLIKTRGQQVTLRCSSQSGHNTVSWYQQALGQGPQFIFQYYREEENGRGNFPPRFSGLQFPNYSSELNVNALELDDSALYLCASSHRTEGGETQYFGPGTRLLVL.

The gene calls are TRBV2 and TRBJ1-5; D gene ambiguous. In germline, CDR1 is SNHLY, CDR2 FYNNEI. Trimming shortened V by 7 bases and J by 0 bases, and 7 bases separated the two germline ends. The CDR3 covers 13 residues. CDR3 in amino acids: CASMGYSNQPQHF. Written as DNA, the CDR3 is TGTGCCAGCATGGGCTATAGCAATCAGCCCCAGCATTTT.

Notes on this clone: The sample carries other DNA sequences with the same CDR3. The V gene is TRBV30, the J gene TRBJ2-7, with D hard to call. The V end was cut by 2 bases, the J end by 4 bases, with 6 bases between. The CDR3 is made up of 11 amino acids. Germline CDR1 is GTSNPN and CDR2 is SVGIG (reference sequence). CDR3 amino acids: CAWSKAYEQYF. CDR3 sequence (DNA): TGTGCCTGGAGTAAAGCTTACGAGCAGTACTTC. Full variable domain (outside the CDR3, taken from reference TRBV30 and TRBJ2-7): SQTIHQWPATLVQPVGSPLSLECTVEGTSNPNLYWYRQAAGRGLQLLFYSVGIGQISSEVPQNLSASRPQDRQFILSSKKLLLSDSGFYLCAWSKAYEQYFGPGTRLTVT.

V is TRBV5-6 and J is TRBJ2-7, with TRBD2 identical over 14 bases. Germline V gene sequence: CDR1 SGHDT, CDR2 YYEEEE. The junction had 5 bases not matched to a gene; V was cut back by 4 bases and J by 2 bases. The CDR3 runs 16 residues. CDR3 sequence: CASSARLAGGTYEQYF. Here the CDR3 DNA reads TGTGCCAGCAGCGCCAGACTAGCGGGAGGGACCTACGAGCAGTACTTC. The entire variable domain, with the rest obtained from reference TRBV5-6 and TRBJ2-7, is as follows: DAGVTQSPTHLIKTRGQQVTLRCSPKSGHDTVSWYQQALGQGPQFIFQYYEEEERQRGNFPDRFSGHQFPNYSSELNVNALLLGDSALYLCASSARLAGGTYEQYFGPGTRLTVT.

Regarding this clone: The identical CDR3 is also encoded by other nucleotide sequences in the sample. The V call is TRBV7-9, the J call TRBJ2-3; no firm D call. Germline-derived CDR1 and CDR2 are SEHNR and FQNEAQ (reference sequence). Trimming stripped 3 bases from V and 2 bases from J, with 12 bases between. The CDR3 totals 15 residues. The CDR3 nucleotides are TGTGCCAGCAGCTTTGGTCGCGCCTCCACAGATACGCAGTATTTT. Protein: CASSFGRASTDTQYF.

As concerns this clone: The sample contains more than one DNA sequence encoding this CDR3. This rearrangement joins TRBV30 to TRBJ2-5; a weak D match, TRBD2 (5 bases). The CDR3 covers 13 residues. Germline CDR1 GTSNPN, CDR2 SVGIG (reference sequence). V lost 1 base to trimming and J lost 5 bases, with 11 bases between them. The CDR3, as DNA: TGTGCCTGGAGTGGAGGGCCACGGGAGACCCAGTACTTC. Translating it yields CAWSGGPRETQYF.

This chain uses TRBV5-8 with TRBJ2-7; 7 nucleotides agree with TRBD2. Germline V gene data show CDR1 as SGHTS and CDR2 as YDEGEE. The length of the CDR3 is 18 residues. V shed 3 bases and J 7 bases; nucleotides not matched to a gene: 22. CDR3 coding DNA: TGTGCCAGCAGCTCCAAGTGGGTACTAGGGAACGGACTAGAGGAGCAGTACTTC. It yields the protein CASSSKWVLGNGLEEQYF.

The V call is TRBV5-1, the J call TRBJ2-5; 12 nucleotides match TRBD2. The V gene's germline CDR1 is SGHRS and CDR2 YFSETQ. The ends lost 0 bases at V and 4 bases at J; junction bases unmatched: 7. The CDR3 loop spans 17 amino acids. The CDR3: CASSLAVTSGSGETQYF. Here the CDR3 DNA reads TGCGCCAGCAGCTTGGCCGTGACTAGCGGGAGTGGAGAGACCCAGTACTTC.

The chain recombines TRBV6-5 with TRBJ1-1; TRBD1 might be the D (5 bases). The V end was cut by 6 bases, the J end by 5 bases, with 13 bases between. The CDR3 sequence is 13 residues long. Germline V gene sequence: CDR1 MNHEY, CDR2 SVGAGI. The CDR3 coding sequence is TGTGCCAGCAGCCGATTTAAGGGGACTGAAGCTTTCTTT. Translated, it gives CASSRFKGTEAFF.

This rearrangement joins TRBV2 to TRBJ2-2, with 7 bases matching TRBD2. There are 15 residues in the CDR3. The V segment lost 6 bases and the J segment 2 bases; nucleotides outside the gene matches: 6. Germline V CDR1 and CDR2: SNHLY, FYNNEI. The CDR3: CASRGSGLNTGELFF. For the CDR3, the DNA is TGTGCCAGCAGGGGTAGCGGGCTCAACACCGGGGAGCTGTTTTTT.

The chain combines TRBV6-4 with TRBJ2-5, with 8 bases fitting TRBD1. The CDR3 covers 13 residues. Germline V CDR1 and CDR2: MRHNA, SNTAGT. V shed 6 bases, J shed 5 bases, and the junction held 5 bases outside the gene matches. The CDR3 DNA follows: TGTGCCAGCAGCAGGGGGCCGGGGGAGACCCAGTACTTC. Translation: CASSRGPGETQYF.

This clone was seen a few times. The chain carries TRBV7-6 and TRBJ1-5, with 10 bases fitting TRBD1. V gave up 3 bases and J gave up 2 bases; unmatched junction bases: 1. Germline CDR1 and CDR2: SGHVS and FNYEAQ. The CDR3 covers 15 residues. CDR3 DNA sequence: TGTGCCAGCAGCTTCGGGACAGGGGGCAATCAGCCCCAGCATTTT. This sequence encodes CASSFGTGGNQPQHF.

The rearrangement links TRBV28 to TRBJ1-4; D ambiguous. V was trimmed by 6 bases and J by 6 bases, leaving 14 bases between them. Germline V gene lookup returns CDR1 MDHEN and CDR2 SYDVKM. This CDR3 is built from 14 residues. This CDR3 is CASRPTEFYEKLFF. The CDR3 DNA reads TGTGCCAGCAGGCCAACAGAGTTTTATGAAAAACTGTTTTTT.

The chain uses TRBV7-8 and TRBJ2-1, with D possibly matching TRBD2 (5 bases). Looked up from germline, CDR1 is SGHVS and CDR2 is FQNEAQ. V lost 3 bases to trimming and J lost 0 bases, with 12 bases between them. The CDR3 length is 16 residues. This CDR3 is CASSFVGLGSYNEQFF. The CDR3 region has the DNA TGTGCCAGCAGCTTCGTCGGACTTGGCTCCTACAATGAGCAGTTCTTC.

J is TRBJ2-7 and V is TRBV28; no clear D gene. V was shortened by 5 bases and J by 0 bases, with 11 bases between the two germline ends. CDR3 length equals 14 residues. The germline V gene encodes CDR1 MDHEN and CDR2 SYDVKM. Written as DNA, the CDR3 is TGTGCCAGCAGTCCCCGGCGAACCTCCTACGAGCAGTACTTC. Protein product: CASSPRRTSYEQYF.

The chain carries TRBV4-3 and TRBJ1-6, with D possibly being TRBD1 (5 bases). The CDR3 totals 14 residues. V was cut by 5 bases and J by 6 bases, with 11 bases left in between. In germline, CDR1 is LGHNA, CDR2 YSLEER. The CDR3 sequence: CASSYQGPNSPLHF. DNA of the CDR3: TGCGCCAGCAGCTATCAGGGCCCTAATTCACCCCTCCACTTT.

The chain joins TRBV6-1 to TRBJ2-7; D ambiguous. The CDR3 runs to 13 residues. CDR1 is MNHNS, CDR2 SASEGT, per germline. V shed 9 bases and J shed 1 base, with 13 bases lying between them. CDR3 loop: CASKRAASYEQYF. In DNA, the CDR3 is TGTGCCAGTAAAAGGGCGGCTTCCTACGAGCAGTACTTC.

The chain has TRBV5-1 and TRBJ1-1; D call uncertain. V was trimmed by 2 bases and J by 1 base, leaving 6 bases between them. This CDR3 is built from 13 residues. CDR1 is SGHRS, CDR2 YFSETQ, per germline. The CDR3 DNA is TGCGCCAGCAGCTTACTCAAGAACACTGAAGCTTTCTTT. As protein: CASSLLKNTEAFF.

This chain links TRBV5-4 with TRBJ2-1; TRBD2 agrees at 8 bases. Germline V lookup: CDR1 SGHNT, CDR2 YYREEE (reference sequence). The CDR3 loop spans 16 amino acids. V lost 4 bases to trimming and J lost 0 bases; unmatched junction nucleotides: 6. The DNA of the CDR3 is TGTGCCAGCAGCCCGACTAGCGCCTACTCCTACAATGAGCAGTTCTTC. This gives the protein CASSPTSAYSYNEQFF. Supplemented by reference TRBV5-4 and TRBJ2-1, the full variable domain reads ETGVTQSPTHLIKTRGQQVTLRCSSQSGHNTVSWYQQALGQGPQFIFQYYREEENGRGNFPPRFSGLQFPNYSSELNVNALELDDSALYLCASSPTSAYSYNEQFFGPGTRLTVL.